The 32 T cell receptor beta chains below come from one sample, sequenced in a study of post-analysis software for immune sequencing data. These receptors' targets are unknown. Findings of the study overall: Patients had higher frequencies than controls of a few TRBV segments, including TRBV5-6, TRBV5-1 and TRBV20-1.

cDNA libraries for TCR beta contained unique molecular identifiers. TCRdb itself ran the PCR reads through MiXCR, one entry per CDR3 protein. The sample includes approximately 770,000 distinct CDR3 sequences, just over 45% seen only once; the top ten take approximately 4.4%. The material sequenced was blood. The source of these receptors is a girl under 18 with multiple sclerosis.

The chain carries TRBV6-6 and TRBJ1-4, with D unclear. Trimming left V 2 bases short and J 2 bases short, with 15 bases between. Germline lookup yields CDR1 MNHNY and CDR2 SVGAGI (reference sequence). This CDR3 contains 17 residues. For the CDR3, the DNA is TGTGCCAGCAGTTACAACGCCCTAAGGGCCACTAATGAAAAACTGTTTTTT. This sequence encodes CASSYNALRATNEKLFF.

The chain links TRBV15 to TRBJ1-5; maybe TRBD1 (6 bases). Looked up from germline, CDR1 is LNHNV and CDR2 is YYDKDF (reference sequence). Deletions cut 3 bases from V and 6 bases from J, with 15 bases between. The CDR3 totals 15 residues. CDR3 nucleotides: TGTGCCACCAGCAGGGGGACGGGGGGCGGTCAGCCCCAGCATTTT. Its protein is CATSRGTGGGQPQHF.

The CDR3, as DNA: TGCAGTGCTAGGGGCAGGACTAGCACCTACAATGAGCAGTTCTTC. This translates into CSARGRTSTYNEQFF. The V call is TRBV20-1, the J call TRBJ2-1, with 8 positions matching TRBD2. CDR3 length: 15 amino acids. J gave up 2 bases and V 3 bases, and 6 bases lay outside the gene matches. Germline V gene lookup returns CDR1 DFQATT and CDR2 SNEGSKA (reference sequence).

This rearrangement joins TRBV20-1 to TRBJ1-3; unclear D gene. The CDR3 has 11 amino acids. V lost 2 bases and J lost 12, with 11 bases in between. Germline V gene sequence: CDR1 DFQATT, CDR2 SNEGSKA (reference sequence). The CDR3 DNA sequence: TGCAGTGCTAGAAGGAGAAGGGACATATATTTT. It yields the protein CSARRRRDIYF.

The chain links TRBV28 to TRBJ2-5; D may be TRBD2 (6 bases). CDR3 length: 15 amino acids. The V end lost 7 bases, the J end lost 2 bases, and 17 bases lay between the germline ends. Germline loops: CDR1 MDHEN, CDR2 SYDVKM. The CDR3 DNA follows: TGTGCCAGCACGGACTATGGGGGACCTCAAGAGACCCAGTACTTC. Protein sequence: CASTDYGGPQETQYF.

The chain employs TRBV7-3 and TRBJ1-1; D remains ambiguous. The CDR3 totals 13 residues. V was shortened by 1 base and J by 3 bases, with 6 bases between the two germline ends. Germline CDR1 and CDR2: SGHTA and FQGTGA. The CDR3 loop reads CASSLMVDTEAFF. CDR3 DNA sequence: TGTGCCAGCAGCTTAATGGTGGACACTGAAGCTTTCTTT.

This clonotype was counted only a few times. The chain joins TRBV21-1 to TRBJ2-5; the D call in the table, TRBD2, was not verified against the DNA. TRBV21-1 is annotated as a pseudogene. The CDR3 has 17 residues. This chain's CDR3 is CASSKNRDYTPRETQYF. The CDR3 DNA is TGTGCCAGCAGCAAGAACCGGGACTACACTCCCCGGGAGACCCAGTACTTC.

The table lists this clonotype with a few counts. A much larger clone lies a single base off, so this may be a read error. This sequence joins TRBV20-1 and TRBJ2-7, with D perhaps TRBD2 (5 bases). V lost 4 bases to trimming and J lost 7 bases, with 17 bases between them. The CDR3 loop spans 13 amino acids. Germline assignment: CDR1 DFQATT and CDR2 SNEGSKA (reference sequence). Here the CDR3 reads CSATPGEYNEQYF. The DNA for the CDR3 is TGCAGTGCTACCCCTGGGGAGTACAATGAGCAGTACTTC.

This clonotype was counted between two and nine times. The V gene is TRBV7-2, the J gene TRBJ1-2; no clear D. The CDR3 totals 15 residues. V was cut by 4 bases and J by 1 base, with 13 bases left in between. Per the germline V gene, CDR1 is SGHTA and CDR2 is FQGNSA. This CDR3 reads CASSSDGPLNYGYTF. CDR3 nucleotides: TGTGCCAGCAGCTCGGACGGTCCTCTTAACTATGGCTACACCTTC.

This chain uses TRBV29-1 with TRBJ2-4; the D gene is possibly TRBD2 (7 bases). Germline V gene sequence: CDR1 SQVTM, CDR2 ANQGSEA. The CDR3 totals 12 residues. The CDR3: CSAKGGDNIQYF. CDR3 nucleotides: TGCAGTGCAAAGGGGGGGGATAACATTCAGTACTTC.

The V call is TRBV27, the J call TRBJ2-1; a possible D gene is TRBD2 (6 bases). Trimming pared 5 bases from V and 4 bases from J, leaving 15 bases between. The CDR3 loop spans 15 amino acids. The germline V gene encodes CDR1 MNHEY and CDR2 SMNVEV (reference sequence). This CDR3 is CASSPSGLRYNEQFF. CDR3 in DNA: TGTGCCAGCAGTCCCTCGGGACTCAGGTACAATGAGCAGTTCTTC.

This chain connects TRBV12-3 or TRBV12-4 to TRBJ1-5, with TRBD1 matching 9 bases. This CDR3 contains 15 residues. The V and J ends lost 5 bases and 5 bases, in that order; junction bases with no gene match: 7. The DNA of the CDR3 is TGTGCCAGCAGTCCTCGGGACAGGGCCCATCAGCCCCAGCATTTT. It specifies CASSPRDRAHQPQHF.

This chain uses TRBV7-2 with TRBJ2-5, with 7 bases fitting TRBD2. This CDR3 spans 13 amino acids. Germline values: CDR1 SGHTA, CDR2 FQGNSA. J gave up 7 bases and V 4 bases, and 6 bases lay outside the gene matches. The CDR3 nucleotides read TGTGCCAGCAGCTGGACTAGGGAAGCGACCCAGTACTTC. This gives the protein CASSWTREATQYF.

The chain combines TRBV10-3 with TRBJ2-7, with D perhaps matching TRBD1 (5 bases). V was clipped by 0 bases and J by 5 bases, with 8 bases between them. Germline assignment: CDR1 ENHRY and CDR2 SYGVKD. The CDR3 sequence is 13 residues long. DNA for the CDR3: TGTGCCATCAGTGAGTCGCAGGGTCACGAGCAGTACTTC. Encoded protein: CAISESQGHEQYF.

The chain recombines TRBV6-5 with TRBJ2-1; D is perhaps TRBD1 or TRBD2 (5 bases each). Trimming took 6 bases from V and 7 from J, leaving 19 bases between them. CDR1 MNHEY and CDR2 SVGAGI come from the germline V gene. The CDR3 covers 15 residues. Written as DNA, the CDR3 is TGTGCCAGCAGCCGCCTCCGGGGACCGGAAAATGAGCAGTTCTTC. Residues: CASSRLRGPENEQFF.

This chain joins TRBV12-5 and TRBJ2-7; 7 nucleotides agree with TRBD1. Per germline, CDR1 LGHNT and CDR2 FRNRAP. The CDR3 contains 15 residues. Trimming cost V 4 bases and J 5 bases; bases outside gene matches: 11. The DNA for the CDR3 is TGTGCTAGTGGTTCCCGGGACAGTTTCAAAGACGAGCAGTACTTC. Protein product: CASGSRDSFKDEQYF.

CDR3 DNA sequence: TGCAGTGCTAGTAAGGGCCACGGCTACACCTTC. Protein product: CSASKGHGYTF. The chain employs TRBV20-1 and TRBJ1-2, with D uncertain. This CDR3 spans 11 amino acids. The V gene's germline CDR1 is DFQATT and CDR2 SNEGSKA (reference sequence). V lost 3 bases to trimming and J lost 8 bases, with 10 bases between them.

The chain joins TRBV2 to TRBJ2-1; 9 bases map to TRBD2. V shed 4 bases, J shed 7 bases, and the junction held 11 bases outside the gene matches. The CDR3 has 16 amino acids. From germline, CDR1 is SNHLY and CDR2 FYNNEI. In DNA form, the CDR3 reads TGTGCCAGCAGTGGCCTCGCGGGAGGGCCGGGGAATGAGCAGTTCTTC. This gives the protein CASSGLAGGPGNEQFF.

The chain couples TRBV29-1 to TRBJ2-3; 14 positions match TRBD2. The CDR3 contains 16 residues. The V segment lost 6 bases and the J segment 5 bases; nucleotides outside the gene matches: 10. Germline assignment: CDR1 SQVTM and CDR2 ANQGSEA. CDR3 sequence (DNA): TGCAGCGTGGGTAGACTAGCGGGAGGGCCCGGAGATACGCAGTATTTT. This codes for CSVGRLAGGPGDTQYF.

The chain combines TRBV4-1 with TRBJ1-2, with 12 positions matching TRBD1. Germline CDR1 and CDR2: MGHRA and YSYEKL. The CDR3 is 18 amino acids. Trimming took 0 bases from V and 7 from J; bases not matched to a gene: 12. In nucleotides, the CDR3 is TGCGCCAGCAGCCAAGACCCGGGGTCGGGACAGGGGGCGTTTGGCTACACCTTC. Translating it yields CASSQDPGSGQGAFGYTF.

The V and J genes are TRBV15 and TRBJ2-1; D perhaps matches TRBD2 (5 bases). Germline CDR1 and CDR2: LNHNV and YYDKDF (reference sequence). V shed 5 bases and J shed 5 bases, with 13 bases lying between them. The CDR3 is made up of 14 amino acids. The CDR3 DNA sequence: TGTGCCACCAGCGGAGCGGTGAGTGACAATGAGCAGTTCTTC. Translated, it gives CATSGAVSDNEQFF.

About this clonotype: Sequence at one end of the junction differs from germline and may be a read error. This chain connects TRBV7-2 to TRBJ2-7, with 7 positions matching TRBD2. CDR1 and CDR2 from the germline V gene are SGHTA and FQGNSA. CDR3 length: 14 amino acids. Here the CDR3 reads CASSLAVGRNEQYF. In nucleotides, the CDR3 is TGTGCCAGCAGCTTAGCGGTCGGGAGGAACGAACAGTACTTC.

This clonotype was recorded a few times. The chain joins TRBV21-1 to TRBJ2-7; the table names TRBD2, a call not compared with the DNA. The end of the DNA is better explained by TRBJ2-5, so the J call may be wrong. TRBV21-1 is marked as a pseudogene. This CDR3 is built from 17 residues. The CDR3 spells CASSKAPPGLAEETQYF. CDR3 DNA: TGTGCCAGCAGCAAAGCCCCTCCGGGACTAGCGGAAGAGACCCAGTACTTC.

This sequence joins TRBV20-1 and TRBJ1-4; D is undetermined. The CDR3 is 16 amino acids. Trimming left V 2 bases short and J 3 bases short, with 16 bases between. The V gene's germline CDR1 is DFQATT and CDR2 SNEGSKA (reference sequence). CDR3 bases: TGCAGTGCTAGACCCCGACGGGAAAACGCTAATGAAAAACTGTTTTTT. Protein sequence: CSARPRRENANEKLFF.

The rearrangement uses TRBV4-3 and TRBJ2-5; possible D gene TRBD1, 5 bases. CDR1 is LGHNA, CDR2 YSLEER, per germline. CDR3 length: 15 residues. V dropped 0 bases and J dropped 5 bases, with 13 bases sitting between them. Written as DNA, the CDR3 is TGCGCCAGCAGCCAAGATCGAGGACACAGGGAGACCCAGTACTTC. This gives the protein CASSQDRGHRETQYF.

The V and J genes are TRBV5-1 and TRBJ2-1; D ambiguous. V lost 3 bases and J 10 bases, leaving 14 bases between the germline ends. From germline, CDR1 is SGHRS and CDR2 YFSETQ. This CDR3 is built from 13 residues. Here the CDR3 reads CASSSTESWEQFF. CDR3 coding DNA: TGCGCCAGCAGCTCGACGGAATCCTGGGAGCAGTTCTTC.

The CDR3 coding sequence is TGTGCCAGCAGTTACCGGAGCGGGGGCCCTAGCGAGCAGTACTTC. Translated: CASSYRSGGPSEQYF. The J gene is TRBJ2-7, the V gene TRBV6-2 or TRBV6-3, with 8 nucleotides matching TRBD2. Germline V gene lookup returns CDR1 MNHEY and CDR2 SVGEGT. The CDR3 loop spans 15 amino acids. The V segment lost 2 bases and the J segment 6 bases; nucleotides outside the gene matches: 9.

The J gene is TRBJ2-7, the V gene TRBV3-1, with D perhaps matching TRBD2 (6 bases). V lost 1 base and J 5 bases, leaving 9 bases between the germline ends. This CDR3 comprises 13 residues. Germline assignment: CDR1 LGHDT and CDR2 YNNKEL (reference sequence). CDR3 DNA sequence: TGTGCCAGCAGCCAAGGGAGGGCTAACGAGCAGTACTTC. It codes for CASSQGRANEQYF.

This clonotype was counted a few times. The gene calls are TRBV5-1 and TRBJ1-4, with D possibly TRBD1 on 5 matching bases. Germline CDR1 is SGHRS and CDR2 is YFSETQ. The CDR3 consists of 15 residues. The V end was cut by 0 bases, the J end by 3 bases, with 9 bases between. CDR3 DNA sequence: TGCGCCAGCAGCTTGGCCCAGGGTGCTAATGAAAAACTGTTTTTT. It specifies CASSLAQGANEKLFF.

The V gene is TRBV9, the J gene TRBJ1-2, with D unclear. Trimming stripped 0 bases from V and 2 bases from J, with 11 bases between. From germline, CDR1 is SGDLS and CDR2 YYNGEE. The length of the CDR3 is 15 residues. DNA for the CDR3: TGTGCCAGCAGCGTAGGGGCAGCTCCGAACTATGGCTACACCTTC. It is translated as CASSVGAAPNYGYTF.

This sequence joins TRBV4-1 and TRBJ2-3, with 10 nucleotides matching TRBD2. Germline loops: CDR1 MGHRA, CDR2 YSYEKL. V shed 0 bases and J 9 bases; nucleotides not matched to a gene: 9. The CDR3 length is 16 residues. The CDR3 sequence: CASSQERGLAEKTQYF. The DNA for the CDR3 is TGCGCCAGCAGCCAAGAAAGAGGACTAGCGGAGAAGACGCAGTATTTT.

V usage is TRBV4-3 and J usage is TRBJ1-2, with 9 nucleotides matching TRBD1. This CDR3 comprises 14 residues. Trimming cost V 9 bases and J 5 bases; bases outside gene matches: 10. Germline V gives CDR1 LGHNA, CDR2 YSLEER. CDR3 bases: TGCGCCAGTTCTGGGGAGGGACAGGGATATGGCTACACCTTC. It yields the protein CASSGEGQGYGYTF.